This is a list of T cell receptor beta chains from one sample in a study of shared clonotypes between healthy human individuals. TCRdb's copy holds only in-frame clones and misses some; the assay was immunoSEQ multiplex PCR. Of hundreds of thousands of clones in the sample, around 96% were seen once. The sample consisted of naive CD8+ T cells sorted from blood. The receptors shown here come from a woman aged 25-40 years in good health. CDR3s include the opening cysteine and the closing phenylalanine or tryptophan. D genes are given only for firm matches. Size values are once, few and many counts, or a class for expanded clones, and some rows have none.

abundance	d_gene	j_gene	v_gene	CDR3aa	CDR3nt
.	TRBD1	TRBJ2-7	TRBV4-1	CASSQDWRDRATKQYF	TGCGCCAGCAGCCAAGATTGGCGAGACAGGGCTACGAAGCAGTACTTC
.	.	TRBJ1-3	TRBV28	CASSPDAGSGNTIYF	TGTGCCAGCAGTCCGGACGCCGGCTCTGGAAACACCATATATTTT
.	TRBD1	TRBJ2-3	TRBV5-1	CASRPDRADTQYF	TGCGCCAGCAGACCCGACAGGGCAGATACGCAGTATTTT
.	.	TRBJ2-1	TRBV27	CASSLRGGEQFF	TGTGCCAGCAGTTTAAGAGGGGGTGAGCAGTTCTTC
.	.	TRBJ2-5	TRBV21-1	CASSKVPGVRASSGTQYF	TGTGCCAGCAGCAAAGTTCCGGGCGTAAGAGCGTCCTCGGGGACCCAGTACTTC
.	TRBD1	TRBJ2-2	TRBV9	CASSVGGQGVTGELFF	TGTGCCAGCAGCGTCGGGGGACAGGGGGTCACCGGGGAGCTGTTTTTT
.	.	TRBJ1-4	TRBV21-1	CASSQGQARNEKLFF	TGTGCCAGCAGCCAAGGACAGGCTAGAAATGAAAAACTGTTTTTT
once	.	TRBJ1-5	TRBV28	CASNGWVSDQPQHF	TGTGCCAGTAATGGTTGGGTTTCCGATCAGCCCCAGCATTTT
.	.	TRBJ1-1	TRBV7-9	CASSSAGEAFF	TGTGCCAGCAGCTCCGCCGGAGAAGCTTTCTTT
.	.	TRBJ1-1	TRBV7-2	CASSPEVGGWTEAFF	TGTGCCAGCAGCCCAGAGGTGGGGGGTTGGACTGAAGCTTTCTTT
.	TRBD2	TRBJ2-7	TRBV27	CASSPSGSVYEQYF	TGTGCCAGCAGTCCAAGCGGGAGCGTGTACGAGCAGTACTTC
.	.	TRBJ1-5	TRBV11-3	CASSLSIRACDMRPQHF	TGTGCCAGCAGCTTAAGTATTAGGGCGTGTGATATGAGGCCCCAGCATTTT
.	TRBD1	TRBJ2-5	TRBV14	CASSQTGTPQETQYF	TGTGCCAGCAGCCAGACAGGGACCCCCCAAGAGACCCAGTACTTC
.	.	TRBJ1-1	TRBV28	CASSLSGGNGEAFF	TGTGCCAGCAGTTTAAGCGGAGGAAACGGTGAAGCTTTCTTT
.	.	TRBJ1-5	TRBV4-1	CASSPGPTNQPQHF	TGCGCCAGCAGCCCGGGACCGACCAATCAGCCCCAGCATTTT
.	TRBD2	TRBJ2-1	TRBV5-4	CASSTLIQRDMNEQFF	TGTGCCAGCAGCACCCTGATTCAGCGGGATATGAATGAGCAGTTCTTC
.	TRBD2	TRBJ2-1	TRBV19	CASSIGREGYNEQFF	TGTGCCAGTAGTATTGGACGGGAGGGTTACAATGAGCAGTTCTTC
.	TRBD2	TRBJ2-3	TRBV30	CAWSVHAGGPEDTQYF	TGTGCCTGGAGTGTACATGCGGGAGGGCCCGAAGATACGCAGTATTTT
.	.	TRBJ1-1	TRBV28	CASSQSGLRDTEAFF	TGTGCCAGCAGCCAATCGGGACTCCGGGACACTGAAGCTTTCTTT
.	TRBD2	TRBJ2-2	TRBV9	CASSGRTSGRDGELFF	TGTGCCAGCAGCGGACGAACTAGCGGGAGAGACGGGGAGCTGTTTTTT
.	TRBD2	TRBJ2-2	TRBV13	CASSLGLAGVFAGELFF	TGTGCCAGCAGCTTAGGACTAGCGGGAGTTTTTGCCGGGGAGCTGTTTTTT
.	.	TRBJ2-1	TRBV5-6	CASSWTGVLEQFF	TGTGCCAGCAGTTGGACTGGGGTTTTGGAGCAGTTCTTC
once	TRBD1	TRBJ1-4	TRBV2	CASIIDRDRGEKLFF	TGTGCCAGCATTATAGATAGGGACAGGGGTGAAAAACTGTTTTTT
.	.	TRBJ2-2	TRBV7-9	CASSLIGRQELNTGELFF	TGTGCCAGCAGCCTAATCGGGCGACAGGAACTGAACACCGGGGAGCTGTTTTTT
.	.	TRBJ2-7	TRBV4-1	CASSRGGLAYEQYF	TGCGCCAGCAGCCGTGGGGGACTCGCCTACGAGCAGTACTTC
.	TRBD2	TRBJ2-1	TRBV6-1	CASSEGYLRESSYNEQFF	TGTGCCAGCAGTGAAGGGTATCTGCGGGAGTCCTCCTACAATGAGCAGTTCTTC
.	.	TRBJ1-1	TRBV27	CASGRRDTEAFF	TGTGCCAGCGGCAGGAGGGACACTGAAGCTTTCTTT
.	TRBD1	TRBJ2-1	TRBV2	CASDPDRGNEQFF	TGTGCCAGTGACCCGGACAGGGGCAATGAGCAGTTCTTC
.	TRBD2	TRBJ2-2	TRBV4-2	CAVHSGRATGELFF	TGTGCAGTACATAGCGGGAGGGCCACCGGGGAGCTGTTTTTT
.	.	TRBJ2-5	TRBV13	CASSLETQETQYF	TGTGCCAGCAGCTTAGAAACCCAAGAGACCCAGTACTTC
.	TRBD2	TRBJ2-1	TRBV6-7	CASSYSNGLAGGTLNHEQFF	TGTGCCAGCAGTTACTCGAACGGACTAGCGGGAGGGACTCTTAATCATGAGCAGTTCTTC
.	TRBD1	TRBJ2-7	TRBV9	CASSVAFGQGYEQYF	TGTGCCAGCAGCGTAGCATTCGGACAGGGCTACGAGCAGTACTTC
once	.	TRBJ2-2	TRBV5-6	CASSAEFGELFF	TGTGCCAGCAGCGCGGAGTTCGGGGAGCTGTTTTTT
.	.	TRBJ2-1	TRBV2	CASEGPYNEQFF	TGTGCCAGTGAGGGGCCTTACAATGAGCAGTTCTTC
.	TRBD1	TRBJ1-1	TRBV28	CASRTGGVTEAFF	TGTGCCAGCAGGACAGGGGGGGTCACTGAAGCTTTCTTT
.	TRBD1	TRBJ1-1	TRBV19	CASTLNQGAEAFF	TGTGCCAGTACCTTAAACCAGGGGGCTGAAGCTTTCTTT
.	TRBD2	TRBJ2-2	TRBV7-8	CASSSPRTSGFTGELFF	TGTGCCAGCAGCAGCCCCCGGACTAGCGGGTTCACCGGGGAGCTGTTTTTT
.	.	TRBJ1-1	TRBV5-8	CASSLKSGNTEAFF	TGTGCCAGCAGCTTGAAATCGGGGAACACTGAAGCTTTCTTT
.	.	TRBJ1-1	TRBV6-1	CATCPGTLMNTEAFF	TGTGCCACCTGTCCCGGGACGTTAATGAACACTGAAGCTTTCTTT
.	.	TRBJ2-1	TRBV5-1	CASSPGGGDEQFF	TGCGCCAGCAGCCCGGGGGGCGGGGATGAGCAGTTCTTC
.	TRBD1	TRBJ2-7	TRBV27	CASSPGQGQGEQYF	TGTGCCAGCAGTCCAGGACAGGGCCAGGGCGAGCAGTACTTC
.	.	TRBJ2-2	TRBV2	CAISLGGQNTGELFF	TGTGCCATCAGCTTGGGTGGGCAGAACACCGGGGAGCTGTTTTTT
.	.	TRBJ2-3	TRBV27	CASSFAGNTDTQYF	TGTGCCAGCAGTTTTGCGGGGAACACAGATACGCAGTATTTT
.	.	TRBJ1-2	TRBV27	CASRGGPHYGYTF	TGTGCCAGCAGGGGGGGCCCCCACTATGGCTACACCTTC
.	.	TRBJ2-7	TRBV19	CASSIDSGEGGEQYF	TGTGCCAGTAGTATAGATAGTGGCGAGGGAGGCGAGCAGTACTTC
.	TRBD2	TRBJ2-7	TRBV28	CASIPPGLPYEQYF	TGTGCCAGCATCCCTCCGGGACTACCCTACGAGCAGTACTTC
once	TRBD1	TRBJ1-2	TRBV9	CASSRRRTGDYGYTF	TGTGCCAGCAGCAGACGCCGGACAGGAGACTATGGCTACACCTTC
.	TRBD1	TRBJ1-1	TRBV7-6	CASSPGVTGGLNTEAFF	TGTGCCAGCAGCCCGGGGGTGACAGGGGGATTAAACACTGAAGCTTTCTTT
.	TRBD1	TRBJ1-1	TRBV10-2	CASSGSGGWNTEAFF	TGCGCCAGCAGTGGGTCAGGGGGCTGGAACACTGAAGCTTTCTTT
.	.	TRBJ2-1	TRBV15	CATSSGSGDYEQFF	TGTGCCACCAGCAGTGGCTCCGGTGATTATGAGCAGTTCTTC
.	TRBD1	TRBJ1-5	TRBV28	CATRGLDSNQPQHF	TGTGCCACCAGGGGGCTCGATAGCAATCAGCCCCAGCATTTT
.	TRBD2	TRBJ2-1	TRBV7-2	CASSLIAGEGNEQFF	TGTGCCAGCAGCTTAATAGCGGGAGAGGGGAATGAGCAGTTCTTC
.	.	TRBJ2-7	TRBV13	CASSRGSYEQYF	TGTGCCAGTTCTCGAGGGTCCTACGAGCAGTACTTC
.	TRBD2	TRBJ2-6	TRBV9	CASQRGGGANVLTF	TGTGCCAGCCAGCGGGGTGGTGGGGCCAACGTCCTGACTTTC
.	.	TRBJ2-3	TRBV5-4	CASSLVSSTDTQYF	TGTGCCAGCAGCTTGGTCAGTAGCACAGATACGCAGTATTTT
.	.	TRBJ2-7	TRBV28	CASSLRPRSYEQYF	TGTGCCAGCAGTTTAAGGCCCCGCTCCTACGAGCAGTACTTC
.	TRBD1	TRBJ2-7	TRBV13	CASSLAQGRYTDEQYF	TGTGCCAGCAGCTTAGCACAGGGGAGATATACCGACGAGCAGTACTTC
.	.	TRBJ1-1	TRBV5-5	CASSFRWGDTEAFF	TGTGCCAGCAGCTTCCGGTGGGGGGACACTGAAGCTTTCTTT
.	.	TRBJ2-7	TRBV27	CASTPDPGSHEQYF	TGTGCCAGCACCCCAGATCCAGGGAGTCACGAGCAGTACTTC